Sequencing of this T cell receptor (beta chain) was carried out in a study of tumor-infiltrating lymphocytes in primary liver carcinoma. Overall study context: Those enrolled were patients of both sexes, who were aged 30 to 69 years.

A primer in the constant region served to generate TCR beta cDNA from about 470 ng of total RNA. Amplification in three nested multiplex PCR rounds with slightly modified ARM-PCR gave rise to TCR beta libraries. With TRBV1-TRBV30 forward primers and a C-beta reverse primer, the first two PCR rounds were run for about 10 cycles each. TCRdb itself ran the multiplex PCR reads through MiXCR, one entry per CDR3 protein. The repertoire includes some 200,000 distinct CDR3 sequences, about 61% of them detected once, and 7% to 8.5% sits in the top ten. Germline DNA was also extracted, and blood RNA derived from unsorted whole blood. In this sample, this clonotype turned up a few times. Its antigen is unknown. Being one base from a much bigger clone, this may be a read error. Germline V lookup: CDR1 MGHRA, CDR2 YSYEKL. The CDR3 extends over 16 amino acids. With V trimmed by 4 bases and J by 7 bases, 10 bases remained unmatched.

Findings of the study overall: Against blood, tumors held a significantly higher top-250-clone fraction (p = 0.039).

Material: peripheral blood. The rearrangement links TRBV4-1 to TRBJ2-1; TRBD2 matches 10 bases. This sequence was found in a woman aged 55-69 years with primary liver carcinoma and hepatitis B virus infection. The CDR3: CASSPTLASGSNEQFF. The CDR3, as DNA: TGCGCCAGCAGCCCCACCCTCGCTAGCGGGAGTAATGAGCAGTTCTTC.